A selection of T cell receptor beta chains follows, all from one sample in a study of cytomegalovirus exposure and HLA in healthy donors. Some clones are missing from TCRdb's copy, which holds only in-frame ones; the method was immunoSEQ multiplex PCR. The sample has 110,000 to 150,000 clones; around 75% are singletons. Sequencing was done on a sample of PBMCs. Receptors were obtained from a man aged 55 to 70 in good health and CMV-seronegative. CDR3s include the opening cysteine and the closing phenylalanine or tryptophan. Rows give clone size only sometimes, using once, few, many, or a class for an expanded clone.

V gene	clone size	J gene	CDR3 protein
TRBV7-2	NA	TRBJ2-3	CASSRSSGYTDTQYF
TRBV6-5	NA	TRBJ2-2	CASRTGTEPGELFF
TRBV6-1	NA	TRBJ1-5	CASSGTGSTGTNQPQHF
TRBV7-9	NA	TRBJ2-5	CASSGTSGSAAQYF
TRBV29-1	once	TRBJ2-3	CSVDASGRWTDTQYF
TRBV5-1	NA	TRBJ2-3	CASSLGDREDTQYF
TRBV6-4	once	TRBJ1-4	CASSLEGGQNEKLFF
TRBV6-5	NA	TRBJ2-2	CASSSLFGELFF
TRBV5-8	once	TRBJ1-1	CASSPRGGSNTEAFF
TRBV7-3	NA	TRBJ2-1	CASSEPGLRNEQFF
TRBV4-2	few	TRBJ1-2	CASSQDAPGTGPNNYGYTF
TRBV4-1	NA	TRBJ2-3	CASSQEFYGRTDTQYF
TRBV30	NA	TRBJ2-3	CAWSGGASVSTDTQYF
TRBV27	NA	TRBJ2-4	CAPYWGTGGKNIQYF
TRBV19	NA	TRBJ2-7	CASSIAADPGTGHNEQYF
TRBV2	NA	TRBJ1-1	CASKGPALNTEAFF
TRBV7-2	once	TRBJ2-3	CASSSAARGHTQYF
TRBV5-1	NA	TRBJ2-2	CASSPDITGELFF
TRBV7-9	NA	TRBJ2-5	CASSRDSQETQYF
TRBV19	NA	TRBJ2-1	CASSIIDNEQFF
TRBV7-9	NA	TRBJ2-7	CASSSSTGNEQYF
TRBV6-5	once	TRBJ2-7	CASSYGQQGYEQYF
TRBV27	NA	TRBJ2-2	CASSPYPFGGMNTGELFF
TRBV28	NA	TRBJ2-7	CASSFSLPSSYEQYF
TRBV6-6	few	TRBJ2-7	CASSRLAGAYEQYF
TRBV13	NA	TRBJ2-3	CASSISTDTQYF
TRBV9	NA	TRBJ1-1	CASSVSTGELNTEAFF
TRBV15	NA	TRBJ1-2	CATSMTGQGVNGYTF
TRBV2	NA	TRBJ2-5	CASSEGLAGRETQYF